This paragraph reports one T cell receptor (beta chain). No cognate antigen has been identified for it. Qualities for individual bases were not recorded, and no much larger clone is one base off. At one collaborating source in Seattle, patients were enrolled during active infection and were followed longitudinally through the course of disease. Each collaborating institution followed its own protocols to collect whole blood in K2EDTA tubes. For TCRbeta analysis, collaborators shipped samples as frozen whole blood, isolated PBMCs, or DNA extracted from either of those sample types. The CDR3 holds 15 amino acids from the cysteine to the phenylalanine. Just the 45-base CDR3 DNA is kept, in frame starting at base 1. After removal of 5 bases from V and 3 bases from J, the junction retains 5 bases not matched to a gene. The germline V gene (reference sequence) yields SEHNR for CDR1 and FQNEAQ for CDR2. The record originates from a study of blood T cell repertoires in COVID-19 (TCRdb year 2020). With regard to the full study: Samples from collaborators originated in the United States, Italy and Spain and spanned both the acute and convalescent phases of COVID-19. The material from the prospective study consisted of cDNA or gDNA derived from T cells, B-cell-depleted T cells, or PBMCs. The dataset comprised deeply sampled blood TCRbeta repertoires from subjects exposed to, actively infected with, or recovered from COVID-19. The repertoires were released in a freely available public database intended as a resource for research on the immune response to SARS-CoV-2. The samples were drawn from two sources: the first 160 participants of the ongoing ImmuneRACE study, and 950 to 1,500 subjects contributed by 6 global collaborators. Nearly every sample came with metadata listing a de-identified subject ID, COVID-19 status, age in years and sex. HLA class I and class II types, where available, came from metadata supplied by the sample provider rather than from assay-based typing.

TCRbeta CDR3 regions were amplified from genomic DNA by means of the immunoSEQ Assay, a bias-controlled multiplex PCR. From the authors' description of their analysis: Nucleated cell counts per sample were estimated from amplification of reference gene primers within the assay. To quantify the absolute abundance of each unique TCRbeta CDR3 rearrangement, sequence reads were collapsed and filtered. For each sample, productive Simpson clonality was calculated by taking the square root of Simpson's diversity index across productive rearrangements. TCRdb carries this immuneACCESS record with in-frame sequences only. Its versions omit some clonotypes, under half of them owing to an unresolved V gene in the studies checked, with the rest unexplained. From that table come the V and J calls and clone size; the DNA was used to work out D and trimming. The sample table shows fewer than 250,000 clones, and just over 85% are seen once. Roughly 12% of the sample rests with the top ten.

Results the study describes overall, beyond this receptor: The amount of clinical and demographic metadata varied by source and participant and was provided uncurated.

The clonotype comes from a middle-aged man with COVID-19, enrolled during active disease. Material for sequencing was peripheral blood. The rearranged segments are TRBV7-9 and TRBJ2-5; the central 11 bases match TRBD2. Read as DNA, the sequence is TGTGCCAGCAGCCTTGGGACTAGCGGAAAAGAGACCCAGTACTTC. Its translation is CASSLGTSGKETQYF.